The entry that follows covers one T cell receptor beta chain sequence. The antigen is unknown. The sample comes from a study of shared clonotypes between healthy human individuals. Findings of the study overall: Genetic and exposure-history diversity was limited by the small donor number.

The CDR3 consists of 13 residues. The ends were cut back, 1 base at V and 10 bases at J, with 11 bases in the middle. In germline, CDR1 is SGHAT, CDR2 FQNNGV. Each replicate PCR on the sorted subsets used 200 to 250 ng DNA (around 30,000 T cell genomes). Some clones are missing from TCRdb's copy, which holds only in-frame ones; the method was immunoSEQ multiplex PCR. This sample yields about a million clones, of which about 80% are seen a single time; around 1.5% belongs to the top ten. The sequence derives from a man aged 18-30 years in good health. The chain couples TRBV11-2 to TRBJ2-1; either TRBD1 or TRBD2 may fit D (6 bases each). Material: memory CD4+ T cells sorted from blood. Subset of the sample: CD45RA-negative fraction. CDR3 sequence (DNA): TGTGCCAGCAGCTTAGGTTTCGGGGGCGAGCAGTTCTTC. This translates into CASSLGFGGEQFF.